The entry below describes one T cell receptor beta chain. Roughly 0.45 to 1 ug RNA was reverse transcribed with random hexamers. Amplification of TCR beta CDR3 by immunoSEQ multiplex PCR spanned 54 Vbeta and 13 Jbeta. One entry per CDR3 protein results from TCRdb running MiXCR on the immunoSEQ multiplex PCR reads. The profile shows about 180,000 distinct CDR3 sequences, 90% to 96% of them singletons. These data belong to a study of CD8 T cells in Susac syndrome. V gave up 0 bases and J gave up 7 bases, with 12 bases separating them. The CDR3 runs to 14 residues. Germline V lookup: CDR1 SGHDN, CDR2 FVKESK.

Source material: CD4+ T cells from PBMCs. This chain links TRBV14 with TRBJ1-1; no definite D call. The receptor comes from a human donor with multiple sclerosis. CDR3 coding DNA: TGTGCCAGCAGCCAAGATGAGAGGGTCGGTGAAGCTTTCTTT. Translating it yields CASSQDERVGEAFF.